Each of the 10 T cell receptor beta chains below was sequenced from the same sample in a study of T cell responses to AZD1222 COVID-19 vaccine. Sequenced by immunoSEQ multiplex PCR; TCRdb stores in-frame clones only, minus some. The data show about 97,000 clones, roughly 90% seen once. Sequencing was performed on peripheral blood, taken on day 0 of AZD1222 vaccination. The receptors were gathered from an adult in good health.

V usage is TRBV25-1 and J usage is TRBJ2-2; D is uncertain. Germline values: CDR1 MGHDK, CDR2 SYGVNS. The CDR3 is made up of 14 amino acids. With 3 bases removed from V and 5 bases from J, the gap between germline ends came to 10 bases. For the CDR3, the DNA is TGTGCCAGCAGTGAGTCGAAGAGGACCGGGGAGCTGTTTTTT. It encodes CASSESKRTGELFF.

The J gene is TRBJ2-2, the V gene TRBV4-2; 10 positions agree with TRBD2. This CDR3 spans 17 amino acids. J lost 0 bases, V lost 3 bases, and 4 bases had no gene match. Germline V lookup: CDR1 LGHNA, CDR2 YNFKEQ. The CDR3 here is CASSQRTSGTNTGELFF. Here the CDR3 DNA reads TGTGCCAGCAGCCAGAGGACTAGCGGCACGAACACCGGGGAGCTGTTTTTT.

The chain joins TRBV3-1 (or the pseudogene TRBV3-2) to TRBJ1-1, with TRBD1 identical over 7 bases. Germline V gives CDR1 LGHDT, CDR2 YNNKEL (reference sequence). V dropped 1 base and J dropped 8; count of bases not matched to a gene: 4. There are 13 residues in the CDR3. The CDR3 sequence: CASSQVRGQEAFF. Written as DNA, the CDR3 is TGTGCCAGCAGCCAAGTGAGGGGGCAGGAAGCTTTCTTT.

This rearrangement joins TRBV15 to TRBJ2-4; 9 bases match TRBD1. The CDR3 is 17 amino acids. J lost 7 bases, V lost 1 base, and 11 bases had no gene match. The V gene's germline CDR1 is LNHNV and CDR2 YYDKDF (reference sequence). CDR3 region: CATSRGATGGPGNIQYF. DNA for the CDR3: TGTGCCACCAGCAGAGGGGCGACAGGGGGACCGGGGAACATTCAGTACTTC.

The chain employs TRBV2 and TRBJ1-6; 10 bases agree with TRBD1. This CDR3 contains 14 residues. In germline, CDR1 is SNHLY, CDR2 FYNNEI. The V gene end was trimmed by 4 bases and the J gene end by 8 bases; junction bases not matched to a gene: 2. The CDR3 nucleotides are TGTGCCAGCAGTGCCGGGACAGGGGATTCACCCCTCCACTTT. Protein sequence: CASSAGTGDSPLHF.

J is TRBJ2-7 and V is TRBV20-1; 8 bases map to TRBD1. The CDR3 extends over 11 amino acids. In germline, CDR1 is DFQATT, CDR2 SNEGSKA (reference sequence). V trimming: 8 bases; J trimming: 6 bases; junction bases outside the gene matches: 6. The CDR3 DNA is TGCAGTCCAAGGACAGGGTCCGAGCAGTACTTC. Translating gives CSPRTGSEQYF.

V gene TRBV6-2 or TRBV6-3 combines with J gene TRBJ1-6, with unresolved D. Trimming left V 2 bases short and J 13 bases short, with 9 bases between. CDR1 is MNHEY and CDR2 is SVGEGT in the germline V gene. The CDR3 has 12 amino acids. CDR3 coding DNA: TGTGCCAGCAGTTACAGCGGTTGGCCCCTCCACTTT. Its translation is CASSYSGWPLHF.

This clone showed up just a few times. The chain uses TRBV6-2 or TRBV6-3 and TRBJ1-2; D gene uncertain. Germline V gives CDR1 MNHEY, CDR2 SVGEGT. The CDR3 runs 13 residues. Trimming took off 5 bases at V and 4 bases at J, with 11 bases between the two ends. The DNA for the CDR3 is TGTGCCAGCAGTCGGGGAGGGCTCTATGGCTACACCTTC. It is translated as CASSRGGLYGYTF.

This chain's CDR3 is CASSPFRDRDYNEQFF. DNA for the CDR3: TGTGCCAGCAGTCCATTCCGGGACAGGGACTACAATGAGCAGTTCTTC. The chain employs TRBV28 and TRBJ2-1; 9 bases line up with TRBD1. The length of the CDR3 is 16 residues. Germline V gene lookup returns CDR1 MDHEN and CDR2 SYDVKM. Trimming cost V 5 bases and J 3 bases; bases outside gene matches: 8. The complete variable domain, with remaining parts taken from reference TRBV28 and TRBJ2-1, reads DVKVTQSSRYLVKRTGEKVFLECVQDMDHENMFWYRQDPGLGLRLIYFSYDVKMKEKGDIPEGYSVSREKKERFSLILESASTNQTSMYLCASSPFRDRDYNEQFFGPGTRLTVL.

This rearrangement joins TRBV9 to TRBJ1-4; D uncertain. The germline CDR1 and CDR2 sequences are SGDLS and YYNGEE. CDR3 length: 14 amino acids. Trimming removed 4 bases from V and 8 bases from J, with 15 bases in between. CDR3 amino acids: CASSPSMAGEKLFF. In nucleotides, the CDR3 is TGTGCCAGCAGCCCTAGTATGGCGGGGGAAAAACTGTTTTTT.